These 15 T cell receptor beta chains were sequenced from one sample in a study of vaccination effects on CD4 cells after COVID-19. The assay was immunoSEQ multiplex PCR, and TCRdb's table has in-frame clones only and misses some. Here the sample spans 20,000 to 25,000 clones, under 85% being singletons. Antigen specificity for these receptors is unknown. Expansion of antigen-specific CD4+ T cells with viral peptide pools was carried out by the ViraFEST assay before sequencing. At the end of more than 8 days of culture, CD4+ T cells were isolated. Sometime from March through December 2020, the person acquired a SARS-CoV-2 infection that PCR confirmed. Sequencing was performed on CD4+ T cells from PBMCs cultured with a peptide pool, taken before COVID-19 vaccination. The receptors shown here come from a human donor who had a prior SARS-CoV-2 infection.

This chain uses TRBV13 with TRBJ1-1; the D is unclear. The CDR3 spans 16 residues. Germline CDR1 PRHDT, CDR2 FYEKMQ (reference sequence). Trimming stripped 2 bases from V and 5 bases from J, with 18 bases between. Here the CDR3 reads CASSLLRHAPWTEAFF. As DNA, the CDR3 is TGTGCCAGCAGCTTACTGCGACACGCCCCGTGGACTGAAGCTTTCTTT.

V gene TRBV6-4 combines with J gene TRBJ2-1; TRBD2 might be the D (6 bases). This CDR3 has 13 residues. Trimming shortened V by 5 bases and J by 5 bases, and 10 bases separated the two germline ends. Germline V gene sequence: CDR1 MRHNA, CDR2 SNTAGT. The DNA of the CDR3 is TGTGCCAGCAGTCGGGACTTACACAATGAGCAGTTCTTC. Its translation: CASSRDLHNEQFF.

This clone was detected a few times. The chain recombines TRBV3-1 (or the pseudogene TRBV3-2) with TRBJ2-1; D not certain. The CDR3 consists of 14 residues. The germline gives CDR1 LGHDT, CDR2 YNNKEL (reference sequence). The V end lost 0 bases, the J end lost 4 bases, and 7 bases lay between the germline ends. In DNA, the CDR3 is TGTGCCAGCAGCCAAGATTGGGGATACAATGAGCAGTTCTTC. Its translation is CASSQDWGYNEQFF.

The chain is built from TRBV7-3 and TRBJ2-1; D call uncertain. The ends were cut back, 2 bases at V and 2 bases at J, with 10 bases in the middle. CDR1 SGHTA and CDR2 FQGTGA come from the germline V gene. The CDR3 extends over 15 amino acids. CDR3 sequence reads: CASSLSGDTYNEQFF. The DNA for the CDR3 is TGTGCCAGCAGCTTATCTGGGGATACCTACAATGAGCAGTTCTTC.

A single count supports this clone. The chain couples TRBV15 to TRBJ1-1; 10 bases map to TRBD1. The V gene end was trimmed by 3 bases and the J gene end by 4 bases; junction bases not matched to a gene: 14. The CDR3 is made up of 18 amino acids. CDR1 and CDR2 from the germline V gene are LNHNV and YYDKDF (reference sequence). The CDR3 loop reads CATSSLTGGVLRGTEAFF. DNA for the CDR3: TGTGCCACCAGCAGCTTGACAGGGGGCGTTTTAAGGGGCACTGAAGCTTTCTTT. Full variable domain (missing parts from reference TRBV15 and TRBJ1-1): DAMVIQNPRYQVTQFGKPVTLSCSQTLNHNVMYWYQQKSSQAPKLLFHYYDKDFNNEADTPDNFQSRRPNTSFCFLDIRSPGLGDTAMYLCATSSLTGGVLRGTEAFFGQGTRLTVV.

CDR3: CASSLSQGHATNEKLFF. CDR3 in DNA: TGTGCCAGCAGCTTATCACAGGGGCACGCAACTAATGAAAAACTGTTTTTT. The chain joins TRBV7-9 to TRBJ1-4; TRBD1 matches at 7 bases. Germline lookup yields CDR1 SEHNR and CDR2 FQNEAQ (reference sequence). This CDR3 comprises 17 residues. V lost 2 bases and J lost 0; bases outside the gene matches: 6.

The rearrangement links TRBV11-2 to TRBJ2-5, with a weak D call TRBD1 (5 bases). Germline V gives CDR1 SGHAT, CDR2 FQNNGV. The CDR3 has 16 amino acids. The germline V and J ends were trimmed by 3 bases and 7 bases, with 21 bases remaining between them. In DNA, the CDR3 is TGTGCCAGCAGCTTCCCGCAGGGCCCGATAAGTCGGACCCAGTACTTC. This gives the protein CASSFPQGPISRTQYF.

The CDR3 region is CTTTGGANYGYTF. The CDR3 DNA reads as TGCACAACAACCGGGGGGGCGAACTATGGCTACACCTTC. The chain employs TRBV29-1 and TRBJ1-2, with a weak D call TRBD1 (6 bases). The CDR3 has 13 residues. CDR1 is SQVTM and CDR2 is ANQGSEA in the germline V gene.

The DNA of the CDR3 is TGTGCCAGCAGCAAAGGTTTGGGTACACAAGAGACCCAGTACTTC. Protein: CASSKGLGTQETQYF. V usage is TRBV11-3 and J usage is TRBJ2-5; D is uncertain. Germline V CDR1 and CDR2: SGHNT, YENEEA. The CDR3 is made up of 15 amino acids. The germline V and J ends were trimmed by 5 bases and 2 bases, with 15 bases remaining between them.

The table lists this clone with a few counts. The chain carries TRBV20-1 and TRBJ1-4, with D unresolved. Germline CDR1 is DFQATT and CDR2 is SNEGSKA (reference sequence). The CDR3 is 15 amino acids. The V gene lost 3 bases and the J gene lost 8 bases, with 19 bases spanning the gap. This CDR3 reads CSASPDSAKGEKLFF. DNA of the CDR3: TGCAGTGCTAGTCCCGACTCCGCCAAAGGGGAAAAACTGTTTTTT.

This clone was seen a few times. This chain connects TRBV7-3 to TRBJ2-7; either TRBD1 or TRBD2 may supply D (6 bases each). Germline CDR1 is SGHTA and CDR2 is FQGTGA. V was clipped by 3 bases and J by 2 bases, with 8 bases between them. The CDR3 is 13 residues long. CDR3 DNA: TGTGCCAGCAGCTTGGGGGGCACCTACGAGCAGTACTTC. This translates into CASSLGGTYEQYF.

V and J are TRBV10-3 and TRBJ2-7; 9 nucleotides line up with TRBD2. CDR1 and CDR2 from the germline V gene are ENHRY and SYGVKD. This CDR3 has 16 residues. J was trimmed by 0 bases and V by 0 bases; bases with no gene match: 3. CDR3 loop: CAISESLAGASYEQYF. In nucleotides, the CDR3 is TGTGCCATCAGTGAGTCGTTAGCGGGGGCCTCCTACGAGCAGTACTTC.

V and J are TRBV14 and TRBJ2-2; TRBD1 is a possible D gene (5 bases). Germline V lookup: CDR1 SGHDN, CDR2 FVKESK. This CDR3 region has 13 residues. V lost 4 bases and J 7 bases, leaving 10 bases between the germline ends. CDR3 nucleotide sequence: TGTGCCAGCAGCCCATTTAGGGGCGGGGAGCTGTTTTTT. This gives the protein CASSPFRGGELFF.

This rearrangement joins TRBV9 to TRBJ1-1; D is perhaps TRBD1 (6 bases). This CDR3 is 14 amino acids long. Trimming removed 3 bases at V and 5 bases at J, with 14 bases between. The germline CDR1 and CDR2 sequences are SGDLS and YYNGEE. The CDR3 spells CASSAQTGRTEAFF. As DNA, the CDR3 is TGTGCCAGCAGCGCTCAAACAGGGAGGACTGAAGCTTTCTTT.

The chain carries TRBV5-6 and TRBJ1-1; D gene unclear. The V end was cut by 4 bases, the J end by 8 bases, with 15 bases between. The CDR3 runs 13 residues. Germline V gene data show CDR1 as SGHDT and CDR2 as YYEEEE. This chain's CDR3 is CASSRGVLSEAFF. In nucleotides, the CDR3 is TGTGCCAGCAGCCGAGGTGTTTTGTCAGAAGCTTTCTTT.